This passage covers 19 T cell receptor beta chains from one sample sequenced in a study of blood T cell repertoires in COVID-19. Sequencing was performed with immunoSEQ multiplex PCR; in TCRdb, only in-frame clones are kept and a portion is missing. Among roughly 280,000 clones listed, about nine tenths were seen once. Specimen: peripheral blood. These receptors were obtained from a woman in her forties or fifties who had recovered from COVID-19.

The chain combines TRBV19 with TRBJ2-1; D is uncertain. This CDR3 contains 12 residues. V gave up 4 bases and J gave up 3 bases, with 4 bases separating them. Germline CDR1 is LNHDA and CDR2 is SQIVND (reference sequence). CDR3 in DNA: TGTGCCAGTAGTACCCTCTACAATGAGCAGTTCTTC. It is translated as CASSTLYNEQFF.

The chain employs TRBV6-5 and TRBJ2-7; D is ambiguous. This CDR3 is built from 11 residues. V lost 7 bases, J lost 3 bases, and 7 bases lay in between. Germline loops: CDR1 MNHEY, CDR2 SVGAGI. CDR3 amino acids: CASINGYEQYF. The CDR3 DNA follows: TGTGCCAGCATAAACGGCTACGAGCAGTACTTC.

This chain links TRBV27 with TRBJ2-3; TRBD1 aligns across 10 bases. The CDR3 runs to 17 residues. J lost 0 bases, V lost 6 bases, and 9 bases had no gene match. The germline V gene has CDR1 MNHEY and CDR2 SMNVEV (reference sequence). The CDR3 loop reads CASRLRQGAPSTDTQYF. The CDR3 DNA is TGTGCCAGCAGGCTAAGACAGGGGGCCCCCAGCACAGATACGCAGTATTTT.

The chain joins TRBV5-1 to TRBJ2-1; 7 bases match TRBD2. The germline gives CDR1 SGHRS, CDR2 YFSETQ. V gave up 3 bases and J gave up 9 bases; unmatched junction bases: 9. The CDR3 totals 14 residues. CDR3 loop: CASSSGTIQSEQFF. CDR3 bases: TGCGCCAGCAGCTCGGGGACTATTCAAAGTGAGCAGTTCTTC.

J is TRBJ2-3 and V is TRBV4-3, with unresolved D. CDR1 LGHNA and CDR2 YSLEER come from the germline V gene. The length of the CDR3 is 14 residues. V was shortened by 4 bases and J by 1 base, with 9 bases between the two germline ends. CDR3 loop: CASSPLGGTDTQYF. The CDR3 DNA reads TGCGCCAGCAGCCCGTTGGGCGGCACAGATACGCAGTATTTT.

This chain uses TRBV12-5 with TRBJ2-7; D is ambiguous. The CDR3 runs to 12 residues. The V gene lost 6 bases and the J gene lost 3 bases, with 9 bases spanning the gap. Germline-derived CDR1 and CDR2 are LGHNT and FRNRAP. The CDR3 loop is CASGSRFYEQYF. Written as DNA, the CDR3 is TGTGCTAGTGGATCGAGATTCTACGAGCAGTACTTC.

V usage is TRBV2 and J usage is TRBJ1-2; no definite D call. Germline lookup yields CDR1 SNHLY and CDR2 FYNNEI. V was cut by 0 bases and J by 6 bases, with 14 bases left in between. The CDR3 length is 15 residues. CDR3 sequence reads: CASSEALLVGHGYTF. The CDR3 region has the DNA TGTGCCAGCAGTGAAGCGCTCCTAGTTGGCCATGGCTACACCTTC.

The chain combines TRBV3-1 (or the pseudogene TRBV3-2) with TRBJ2-7, with D possibly being TRBD2 (5 bases). CDR3 length equals 16 residues. Germline-derived CDR1 and CDR2 are LGHDT and YNNKEL (reference sequence). The V gene lost 0 bases and the J gene lost 4 bases, with 16 bases spanning the gap. The CDR3 loop is CASSQDYYEGRYEQYF. Here the CDR3 DNA reads TGTGCCAGCAGCCAAGACTATTATGAGGGAAGATACGAGCAGTACTTC.

V and J are TRBV11-1 and TRBJ1-1; D might be TRBD1 (5 bases). The CDR3 covers 15 residues. Germline CDR1 SGHAT, CDR2 FQDESV (reference sequence). Trimming took 2 bases from V and 8 from J, leaving 18 bases between them. The CDR3 DNA reads as TGTGCCAGCAGCTTATTGGCCTCAGGGTGGAGCGAAGCTTTCTTT. Amino acid sequence: CASSLLASGWSEAFF.

The table lists this clone with a few counts. J is TRBJ2-7 and V is TRBV7-8; D gene uncertain. V dropped 3 bases and J dropped 4 bases, with 10 bases sitting between them. Germline CDR1 and CDR2: SGHVS and FQNEAQ. The CDR3 spans 13 residues. CDR3 sequence (DNA): TGTGCCAGCAGCTTCAACCCTATGTACGAGCAGTACTTC. Translating gives CASSFNPMYEQYF.

This chain uses TRBV5-1 with TRBJ1-1; D perhaps matches TRBD1 (5 bases). CDR1 SGHRS and CDR2 YFSETQ come from the germline V gene. CDR3 length: 13 amino acids. The germline V and J ends were trimmed by 6 bases and 3 bases, with 12 bases remaining between them. In DNA, the CDR3 is TGCGCCAGCAAGGGACTTTGGGACACTGAAGCTTTCTTT. This codes for CASKGLWDTEAFF.

The V and J genes are TRBV28 and TRBJ2-1, with 9 positions matching TRBD1. The germline gives CDR1 MDHEN, CDR2 SYDVKM. V was pared by 3 bases and J by 3 bases, with 6 bases of the junction left unmatched. This CDR3 has 16 residues. CDR3: CASSFQGQGNYNEQFF. CDR3 DNA sequence: TGTGCCAGCAGTTTCCAGGGACAGGGCAACTACAATGAGCAGTTCTTC.

The chain carries TRBV19 and TRBJ2-1; 10 nucleotides match TRBD2. The junction had 1 base not matched to a gene; V was cut back by 4 bases and J by 10 bases. The CDR3 contains 12 residues. Germline V gives CDR1 LNHDA, CDR2 SQIVND (reference sequence). The CDR3 loop is CASSKLAGEQFF. The CDR3 DNA follows: TGTGCCAGTAGTAAACTAGCGGGAGAGCAGTTCTTC.

The chain joins TRBV9 to TRBJ1-1; D unclear. CDR1 and CDR2 from the germline V gene are SGDLS and YYNGEE. Trimming pared 0 bases from V and 0 bases from J, leaving 9 bases between. This CDR3 contains 15 residues. The chain's CDR3 is CASSVVPEVNTEAFF. The CDR3 DNA is TGTGCCAGCAGCGTAGTGCCGGAGGTGAACACTGAAGCTTTCTTT.

A remark on this clone: This sample includes further DNA sequences coding for the same CDR3. The chain has TRBV5-6 and TRBJ2-7, with a possible D match to TRBD2 (6 bases). In germline, CDR1 is SGHDT, CDR2 YYEEEE. This CDR3 is 14 amino acids long. Trimming took off 0 bases at V and 1 base at J, with 8 bases between the two ends. CDR3 region: CASSLGAGSYEQYF. DNA of the CDR3: TGTGCCAGCAGCTTGGGAGCGGGTTCCTACGAGCAGTACTTC.

In its sample, this clone was seen a few times. The chain recombines TRBV7-2 with TRBJ2-3; the D is unclear. V gave up 0 bases and J gave up 2 bases, with 9 bases separating them. The CDR3 contains 15 residues. The germline V gene has CDR1 SGHTA and CDR2 FQGNSA. CDR3 DNA sequence: TGTGCCAGCAGCTTAGCCGGCAGGAACACAGATACGCAGTATTTT. Residues: CASSLAGRNTDTQYF.

This clone was found once. The chain employs TRBV30 and TRBJ2-7; 8 nucleotides line up with TRBD2. The V gene end was trimmed by 8 bases and the J gene end by 6 bases; junction bases not matched to a gene: 12. Per germline, CDR1 GTSNPN and CDR2 SVGIG (reference sequence). This CDR3 is built from 13 residues. CDR3 protein: CAGVAGWGSEQYF. CDR3 nucleotides: TGTGCCGGAGTAGCGGGGTGGGGGAGCGAGCAGTACTTC. Full variable domain (remainder filled in from reference TRBV30 and TRBJ2-7): SQTIHQWPATLVQPVGSPLSLECTVEGTSNPNLYWYRQAAGRGLQLLFYSVGIGQISSEVPQNLSASRPQDRQFILSSKKLLLSDSGFYLCAGVAGWGSEQYFGPGTRLTVT.

V and J are TRBV29-1 and TRBJ2-1; 8 bases line up with TRBD2. V gave up 7 bases and J gave up 8 bases; unmatched junction bases: 13. The CDR3 sequence is 14 residues long. Germline CDR1 reads SQVTM; CDR2 reads ANQGSEA. Here the CDR3 DNA reads TGCAGCGGTCTAACTAGCGGCGCTGCCTATGAGCAGTTCTTC. It codes for CSGLTSGAAYEQFF.

This clone was seen more than once but under ten times. V gene TRBV19 combines with J gene TRBJ1-5, with D perhaps TRBD1 (5 bases). The germline gives CDR1 LNHDA, CDR2 SQIVND (reference sequence). Trimming stripped 6 bases from V and 2 bases from J, with 11 bases between. CDR3 size: 14 residues. The CDR3 DNA sequence: TGTGCCAGTAGCCGGGGGGGAGGCAATCAGCCCCAGCATTTT. It encodes CASSRGGGNQPQHF.